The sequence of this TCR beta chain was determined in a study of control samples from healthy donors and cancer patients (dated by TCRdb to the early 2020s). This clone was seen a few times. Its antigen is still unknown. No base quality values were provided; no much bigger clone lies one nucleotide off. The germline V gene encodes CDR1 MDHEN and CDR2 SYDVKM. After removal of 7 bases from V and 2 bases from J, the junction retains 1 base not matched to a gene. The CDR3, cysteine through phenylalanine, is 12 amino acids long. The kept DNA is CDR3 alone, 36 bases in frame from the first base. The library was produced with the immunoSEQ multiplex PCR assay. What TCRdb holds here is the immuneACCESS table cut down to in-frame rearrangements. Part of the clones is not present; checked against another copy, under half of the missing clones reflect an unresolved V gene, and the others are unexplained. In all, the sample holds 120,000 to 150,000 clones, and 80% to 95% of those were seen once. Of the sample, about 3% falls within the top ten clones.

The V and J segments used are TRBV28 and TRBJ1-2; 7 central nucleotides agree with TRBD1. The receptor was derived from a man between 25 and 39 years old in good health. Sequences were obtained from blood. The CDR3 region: CASKGQNYGYTF. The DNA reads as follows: TGTGCCAGCAAGGGACAGAACTATGGCTACACCTTC.